This TCR beta chain was recorded in a study of T cell responses to AZD1222 COVID-19 vaccine. The data were produced by immunoSEQ multiplex PCR, yet TCRdb's version contains in-frame clones alone and is incomplete. Here the sample spans fewer than 90,000 clones, roughly 90% being singletons. The sample here was peripheral blood, taken on day 0 of AZD1222 vaccination. The receptor was derived from an adult in good health.

This CDR3 is CASSLSFATGGTEAFF. The CDR3 nucleotides read TGTGCCAGCAGCCTAAGTTTCGCGACAGGGGGCACTGAAGCTTTCTTT. This chain connects TRBV7-8 to TRBJ1-1; 9 positions agree with TRBD1. After removal of 5 bases from V and 4 bases from J, the junction contained 11 bases not matched to a gene. The CDR3 consists of 16 residues. The germline V gene encodes CDR1 SGHVS and CDR2 FQNEAQ.